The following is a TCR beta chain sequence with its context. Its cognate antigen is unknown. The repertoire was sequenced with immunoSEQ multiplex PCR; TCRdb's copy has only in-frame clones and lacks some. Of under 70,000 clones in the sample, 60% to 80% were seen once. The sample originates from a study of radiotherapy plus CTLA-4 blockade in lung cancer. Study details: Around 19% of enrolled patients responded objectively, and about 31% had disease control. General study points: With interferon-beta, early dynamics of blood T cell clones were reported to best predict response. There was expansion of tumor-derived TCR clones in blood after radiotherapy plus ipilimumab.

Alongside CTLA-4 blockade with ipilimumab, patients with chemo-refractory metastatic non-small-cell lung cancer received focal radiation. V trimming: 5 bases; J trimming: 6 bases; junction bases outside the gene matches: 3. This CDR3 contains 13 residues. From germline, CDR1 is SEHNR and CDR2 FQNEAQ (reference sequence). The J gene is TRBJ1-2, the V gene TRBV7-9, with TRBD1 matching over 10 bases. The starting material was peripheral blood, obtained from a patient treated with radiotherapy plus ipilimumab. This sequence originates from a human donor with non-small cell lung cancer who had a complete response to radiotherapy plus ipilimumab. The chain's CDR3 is CASSVGTGDGYTF. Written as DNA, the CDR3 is TGTGCCAGCAGCGTCGGGACAGGGGATGGCTACACCTTC.